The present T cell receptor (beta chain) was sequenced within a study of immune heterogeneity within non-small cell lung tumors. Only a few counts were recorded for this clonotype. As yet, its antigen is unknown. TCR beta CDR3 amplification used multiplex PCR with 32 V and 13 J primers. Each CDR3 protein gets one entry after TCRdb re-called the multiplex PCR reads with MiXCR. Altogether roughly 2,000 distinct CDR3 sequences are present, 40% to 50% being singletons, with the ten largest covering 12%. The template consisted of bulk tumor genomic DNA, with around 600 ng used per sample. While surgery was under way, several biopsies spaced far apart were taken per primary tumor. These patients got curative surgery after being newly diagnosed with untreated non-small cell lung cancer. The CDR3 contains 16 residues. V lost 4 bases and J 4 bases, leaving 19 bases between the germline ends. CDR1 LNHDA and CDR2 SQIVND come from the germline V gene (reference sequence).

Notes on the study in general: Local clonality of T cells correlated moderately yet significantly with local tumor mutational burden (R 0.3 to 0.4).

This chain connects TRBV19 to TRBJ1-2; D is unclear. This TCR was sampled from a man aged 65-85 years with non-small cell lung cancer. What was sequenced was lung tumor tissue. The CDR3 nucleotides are TGTGCCAGTAGTAATTTTCTCAGGCAGGAGATCTATGGCTACACCTTC. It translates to CASSNFLRQEIYGYTF.